The table lists the clone carrying this T cell receptor beta chain with a count of one. Its antigen is not identified. PCR primers comprised 60 Vbeta and 13 Jbeta primers. TCRdb keeps only in-frame clones here, not all; method: immunoSEQ multiplex PCR. The sample includes some 170,000 clones, 75% to 80% of them seen just once. The data were obtained in a study of cytomegalovirus exposure and HLA in healthy donors. On the study more broadly: Drawn from HLA-typed donors, approximately 86 million unique TCRs were held in an early data release.

The CDR3 length is 17 residues. CDR1 and CDR2 (germline): LNHDA, SQIVND (reference sequence). V was pared by 5 bases and J by 2 bases, with 12 bases of the junction left unmatched. Whole-study results and caveats: The study dropped some indistinguishable V segments, TRBV6-2 and TRBV6-3 among them.

The rearrangement uses TRBV19 and TRBJ2-3; 8 bases fit TRBD2. This receptor was identified in a man aged 35-49 years in good health and CMV-seropositive. The specimen sequenced was PBMCs. Here the CDR3 reads CASSLSGIAGPTDTQYF. The CDR3, as DNA: TGTGCCAGTAGTCTATCGGGGATAGCGGGACCCACAGATACGCAGTATTTT.